The present T cell receptor beta chain was sequenced within a study of blood T cell repertoires in COVID-19. Sequencing used immunoSEQ multiplex PCR; TCRdb keeps in-frame clones, though not all of them. The table lists around 140,000 clones, 82% of them singletons. This CDR3 contains 12 residues. The V gene's germline CDR1 is MNHNS and CDR2 SASEGT. V was pared by 3 bases and J by 14 bases, with 11 bases between. Sequenced: peripheral blood. The receptor comes from a human donor with acute or convalescent COVID-19. The donor label of this sample is uncertain. The chain couples TRBV6-1 to TRBJ1-6; D is unclear. The CDR3 is CASSELAPTLHF. Here the CDR3 DNA reads TGTGCCAGCAGTGAGTTAGCCCCGACCCTCCACTTT.